The following is a T cell receptor (beta chain) sequence with its context. The data originate from a study of blood T cell repertoires in COVID-19. Study-level background: Some COVID-19 samples were acute and others convalescent; all came from the United States, Italy and Spain.

Source study methods: Quantification of nucleated cells was approximated via reference gene primer amplification. Generated by immunoSEQ multiplex PCR, the TCRdb table keeps only in-frame clones and is missing some. V, J and clone size derive from that table, while D and trimming were established from the DNA sequence. The sample holds around 260,000 clones, about 90% seen once. Trimming at V came to 1 base and at J to 4 bases, leaving 4 bases not matched to a gene. CDR1 and CDR2 (germline): KGHDR, SFDVKD. The CDR3 has 16 amino acids. The rearrangement joins TRBV24-1 to TRBJ2-1; 9 nucleotides agree with TRBD2. This receptor was identified in a woman in her forties or fifties with acute or convalescent COVID-19. Sequences were obtained from peripheral blood. CDR3 sequence (DNA): TGTGCCACCAGTGATTTAGTAGCGGGAGCGTACAATGAGCAGTTCTTC. The encoded protein is CATSDLVAGAYNEQFF.